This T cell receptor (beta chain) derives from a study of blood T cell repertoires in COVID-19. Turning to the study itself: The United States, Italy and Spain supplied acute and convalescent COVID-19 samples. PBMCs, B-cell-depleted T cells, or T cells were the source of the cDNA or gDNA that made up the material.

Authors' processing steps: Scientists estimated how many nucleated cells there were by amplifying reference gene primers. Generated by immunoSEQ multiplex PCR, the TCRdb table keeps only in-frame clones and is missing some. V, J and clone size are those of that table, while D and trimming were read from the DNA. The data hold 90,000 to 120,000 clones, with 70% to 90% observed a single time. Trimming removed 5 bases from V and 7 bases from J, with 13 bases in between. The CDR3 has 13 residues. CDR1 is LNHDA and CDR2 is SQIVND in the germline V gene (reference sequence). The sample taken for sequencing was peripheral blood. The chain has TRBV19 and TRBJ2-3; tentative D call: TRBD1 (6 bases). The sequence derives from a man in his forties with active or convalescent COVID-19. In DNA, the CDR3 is TGTGCCAGTAGTCCCCAGGGGCGGAATACGCAGTATTTT. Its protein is CASSPQGRNTQYF.